This T cell receptor (beta chain) stems from a study of blood T cell repertoires in COVID-19. Turning to the study itself: Sources were T cells, B-cell-depleted T cells, or PBMCs; the material itself was cDNA or gDNA.

Germline CDR1 reads MDHEN; CDR2 reads SYDVKM. The CDR3 is 12 amino acids. Trimming removed 1 base at V and 7 bases at J, with 7 bases between. The protocol was immunoSEQ multiplex PCR, while the TCRdb copy is restricted to in-frame clones and leaves out a portion. The sample records about 140,000 clones, approximately 85% being singletons. Sequencing was performed on peripheral blood. The sequence derives from a woman of 80 years or more with acute or convalescent COVID-19. V gene TRBV28 combines with J gene TRBJ1-2; D gene uncertain. The chain's CDR3 is CASSLFTGGYTF. CDR3 DNA: TGTGCCAGCAGTTTATTTACGGGTGGCTACACCTTC.